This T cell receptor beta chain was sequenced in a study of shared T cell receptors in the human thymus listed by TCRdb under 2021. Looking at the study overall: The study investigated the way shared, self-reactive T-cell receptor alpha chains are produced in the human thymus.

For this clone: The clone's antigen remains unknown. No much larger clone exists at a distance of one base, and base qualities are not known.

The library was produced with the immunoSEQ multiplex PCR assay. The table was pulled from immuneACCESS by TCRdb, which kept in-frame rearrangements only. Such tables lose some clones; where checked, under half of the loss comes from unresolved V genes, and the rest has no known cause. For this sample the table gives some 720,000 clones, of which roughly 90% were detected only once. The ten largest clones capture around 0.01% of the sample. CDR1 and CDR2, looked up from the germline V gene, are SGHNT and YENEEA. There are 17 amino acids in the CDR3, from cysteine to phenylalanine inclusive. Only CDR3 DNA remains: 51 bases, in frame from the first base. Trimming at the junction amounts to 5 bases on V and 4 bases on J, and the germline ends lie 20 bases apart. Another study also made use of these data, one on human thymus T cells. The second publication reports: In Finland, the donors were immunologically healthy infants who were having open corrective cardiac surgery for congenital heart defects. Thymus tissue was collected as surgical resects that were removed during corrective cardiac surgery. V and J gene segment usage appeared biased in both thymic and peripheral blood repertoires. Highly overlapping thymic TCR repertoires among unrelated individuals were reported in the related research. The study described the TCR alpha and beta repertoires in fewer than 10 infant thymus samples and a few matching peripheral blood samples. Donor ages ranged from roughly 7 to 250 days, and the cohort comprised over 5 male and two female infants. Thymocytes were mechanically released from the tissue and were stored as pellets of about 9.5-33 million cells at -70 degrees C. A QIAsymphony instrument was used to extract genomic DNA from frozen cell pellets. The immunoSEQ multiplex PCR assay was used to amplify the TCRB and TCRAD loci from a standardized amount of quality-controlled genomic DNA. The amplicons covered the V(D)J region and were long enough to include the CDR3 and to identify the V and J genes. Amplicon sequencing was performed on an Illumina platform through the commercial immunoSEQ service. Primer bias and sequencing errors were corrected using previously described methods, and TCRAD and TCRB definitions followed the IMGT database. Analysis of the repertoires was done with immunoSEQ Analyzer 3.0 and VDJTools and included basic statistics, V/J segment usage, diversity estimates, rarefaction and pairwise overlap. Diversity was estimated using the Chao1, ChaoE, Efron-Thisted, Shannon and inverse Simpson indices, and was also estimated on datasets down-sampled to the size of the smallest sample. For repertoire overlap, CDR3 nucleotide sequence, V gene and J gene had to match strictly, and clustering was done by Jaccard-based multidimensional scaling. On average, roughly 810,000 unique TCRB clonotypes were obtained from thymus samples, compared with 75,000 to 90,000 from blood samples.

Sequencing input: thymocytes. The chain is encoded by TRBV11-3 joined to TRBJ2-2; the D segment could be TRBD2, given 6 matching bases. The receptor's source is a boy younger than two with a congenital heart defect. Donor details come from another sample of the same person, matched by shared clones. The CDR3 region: CASSPYLTGGGTGELFF. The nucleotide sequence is TGTGCCAGCAGCCCCTATCTCACCGGGGGAGGCACCGGGGAGCTGTTTTTT. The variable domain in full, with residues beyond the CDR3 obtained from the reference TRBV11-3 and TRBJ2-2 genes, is EAGVVQSPRYKIIEKKQPVAFWCNPISGHNTLYWYLQNLGQGPELLIRYENEEAVDDSQLPKDRFSAERLKGVDSTLKIQPAELGDSAVYLCASSPYLTGGGTGELFFGEGSRLTVL.